This record looks at one TCR beta chain sequence and its context. No antigen is known for it. The sample originates from a study of T cell responses to AZD1222 COVID-19 vaccine. Findings and limits, study-wide: Just 5 to 7 AZD1222 recipients tested seropositive at baseline. Compared with day 0, the breadth and depth of the Spike-specific TCR repertoire rose significantly after two doses of AZD1222. Unmutated regions of variants are reportedly targeted by nearly half of spike-specific TCRs.

Germline CDR1 and CDR2: MNHNS and SASEGT. Trimming removed 2 bases from V and 8 bases from J, with 15 bases in between. The CDR3 contains 15 residues. The data were produced by immunoSEQ multiplex PCR, yet TCRdb's version contains in-frame clones alone and is incomplete. The top ten clones hold roughly 1.7% of a sample with some 170,000 clones, roughly nine tenths of them seen once. This TCR came from an adult in good health. The chain employs TRBV6-1 and TRBJ1-4, with unresolved D. This specimen consisted of peripheral blood, obtained on day 0 of AZD1222 vaccination. The CDR3 DNA sequence: TGTGCCAGCAGTGAATCCCGGGGATCGCGGGAAAAACTGTTTTTT. It specifies CASSESRGSREKLFF.